The 27 T cell receptor beta chains given below trace back to one sample, sequenced in a study of metastatic and nonmetastatic thyroid tumors. Ahead of thyroid surgery, no patient had received treatment of any kind. TCRdb reprocessed the PCR reads using MiXCR. Here the sample spans some 60,000 clones, 25% to 35% being singletons. The sample was blood. These receptors were obtained from a female donor with papillary thyroid cancer or a benign thyroid nodule (not recorded which). Some clones in this sample may be carry-over from other donors' samples.

By frequency in the sample, this clone is medium-sized (0.01 to 0.1%). DNA of the CDR3: TGCGCCAGCAGCTTGGAAGGGACAGGGGGCCGGGAGCAGTACTTC. Amino acids: CASSLEGTGGREQYF. V is TRBV5-1 and J is TRBJ2-7; the match to TRBD1 covers 12 bases. Trimming at V came to 0 bases and at J to 7 bases, leaving 5 bases not matched to a gene. Germline assignment: CDR1 SGHRS and CDR2 YFSETQ. The CDR3 has 15 residues.

By share of the sample, this clone is medium-sized. V is TRBV28 and J is TRBJ1-2, with D perhaps matching TRBD1 (5 bases). V lost 7 bases and J 4 bases, leaving 13 bases between the germline ends. CDR1 MDHEN and CDR2 SYDVKM come from the germline V gene. CDR3 length: 13 residues. In DNA, the CDR3 is TGTGCCAGCACCCTGGGGCAGGGCTATGGCTACACCTTC. Residues: CASTLGQGYGYTF.

The chain combines TRBV20-1 with TRBJ1-5; tentative D call: TRBD1 (6 bases). Trimming cost V 3 bases and J 7 bases, with 16 bases left between them. Germline CDR1 and CDR2: DFQATT and SNEGSKA (reference sequence). CDR3 length: 14 amino acids. DNA of the CDR3: TGCAGTGCTAGCCAGGGAACAGGGCGCCAGCCCCAGCATTTT. Translated, it gives CSASQGTGRQPQHF.

This sequence joins TRBV11-2 and TRBJ2-7; unclear D gene. Germline V gene lookup returns CDR1 SGHAT and CDR2 FQNNGV. V dropped 5 bases and J dropped 2 bases, with 13 bases sitting between them. The CDR3 has 14 residues. CDR3 DNA sequence: TGTGCCAGCAGCCCCTTTCCCGATGCCTACGAGCAGTACTTC. It encodes CASSPFPDAYEQYF.

In its sample, this clone is medium-sized. The chain combines TRBV2 with TRBJ1-6; D is unclear. There are 13 residues in the CDR3. In germline, CDR1 is SNHLY, CDR2 FYNNEI. V was trimmed by 7 bases and J by 5 bases, leaving 9 bases between them. This CDR3 reads CASNQIHNSPLHF. The DNA for the CDR3 is TGTGCCAGCAACCAAATCCATAATTCACCCCTCCACTTT. Variable domain in full (rest from reference TRBV2 and TRBJ1-6): EPEVTQTPSHQVTQMGQEVILRCVPISNHLYFYWYRQILGQKVEFLVSFYNNEISEKSEIFDDQFSVERPDGSNFTLKIRSTKLEDSAMYFCASNQIHNSPLHFGNGTRLTVT.

This chain links TRBV4-1 with TRBJ1-3; D ambiguous. The V and J ends lost 0 bases and 0 bases respectively, with 12 bases between them. The CDR3 is 17 amino acids. Germline V lookup: CDR1 MGHRA, CDR2 YSYEKL. The CDR3 reads CASSQDRVRLSGNTIYF. In DNA form, the CDR3 reads TGCGCCAGCAGCCAAGATCGAGTACGACTCTCTGGAAACACCATATATTTT.

The chain uses TRBV30 and TRBJ1-6, with TRBD1 matching 7 bases. Germline V gene sequence: CDR1 GTSNPN, CDR2 SVGIG (reference sequence). V shed 1 base and J 8 bases; nucleotides not matched to a gene: 8. This CDR3 is built from 15 residues. CDR3 DNA: TGTGCCTGGAGTGGTCAGGGGGGCGGGTATTCACCCCTCCACTTT. It codes for CAWSGQGGGYSPLHF.

The rearrangement joins TRBV6-1 to TRBJ1-3; D is unclear. The V gene's germline CDR1 is MNHNS and CDR2 SASEGT. Trimming took off 6 bases at V and 6 bases at J, with 18 bases between the two ends. The CDR3 contains 15 residues. CDR3 loop: CASSLRTRNENTIYF. CDR3 bases: TGTGCCAGCAGCCTACGGACCCGGAACGAAAACACCATATATTTT.

This clone was picked up many times. The V call is TRBV2, the J call TRBJ2-5, with 8 positions matching TRBD1. This CDR3 is built from 15 residues. Unmatched junction bases numbered 12, after V lost 8 bases and J lost 4 bases. Germline V gives CDR1 SNHLY, CDR2 FYNNEI. DNA for the CDR3: TGTGCCAGCCGGGCGGGGACAGGTGGTTTAGAGACCCAGTACTTC. Residues: CASRAGTGGLETQYF.

On this clone: Other DNA sequences in the sample encode the same CDR3. DNA for the CDR3: TGTGCCAGCAGCTATGGACAGTCCCAAGGGGCAGAGACCCAGTACTTC. Encoded protein: CASSYGQSQGAETQYF. The rearrangement uses TRBV7-2 and TRBJ2-5, with D tentatively TRBD1 (6 bases). Trimming removed 4 bases from V and 4 bases from J, with 19 bases in between. This CDR3 has 16 residues. CDR1 and CDR2 from the germline V gene are SGHTA and FQGNSA.

This clone counts as medium-sized. The V call is TRBV30, the J call TRBJ2-7; 10 nucleotides align to TRBD2. V was pared by 6 bases and J by 7 bases, with 15 bases of the junction left unmatched. The germline CDR1 and CDR2 sequences are GTSNPN and SVGIG (reference sequence). This CDR3 region has 15 residues. Written as DNA, the CDR3 is TGTGCCTGTCCTAGCGGGGGACTAGGGAAAGGGGAGCAGTACTTC. This encodes CACPSGGLGKGEQYF.

This clone was seen only a few times. The chain combines TRBV6-1 with TRBJ2-2; the D gene could be TRBD1 or TRBD2 (6 bases each). Germline CDR1 reads MNHNS; CDR2 reads SASEGT. The CDR3 is 16 amino acids. V was trimmed by 2 bases and J by 4 bases, leaving 14 bases between them. The CDR3 DNA is TGTGCCAGCAGTGAACCCGGGGGCATATCCACCGGGGAGCTGTTTTTT. Translated, it gives CASSEPGGISTGELFF.

V and J are TRBV27 and TRBJ2-7, with D hard to call. In germline, CDR1 is MNHEY, CDR2 SMNVEV (reference sequence). Trimming stripped 5 bases from V and 2 bases from J, with 10 bases between. This CDR3 region has 13 residues. Written as DNA, the CDR3 is TGTGCCAGCAGTAATGGGCGTACCTACGAGCAGTACTTC. Amino acids: CASSNGRTYEQYF.

This clone came up a few times. V gene TRBV19 combines with J gene TRBJ2-1; D is possibly TRBD2 (7 bases). Germline-derived CDR1 and CDR2 are LNHDA and SQIVND (reference sequence). V dropped 5 bases and J dropped 3 bases, with 17 bases sitting between them. The CDR3 is 16 residues long. The CDR3 sequence is CASSRGGPHYYNEQFF. The CDR3 bases are TGTGCCAGTAGTCGCGGGGGCCCGCACTACTACAATGAGCAGTTCTTC.

This clone was picked up a small number of times. This chain uses TRBV6-6 with TRBJ1-2; TRBD1 aligns across 7 bases. This CDR3 has 13 amino acids. Germline V lookup: CDR1 MNHNY, CDR2 SVGAGI (reference sequence). V trimming: 4 bases; J trimming: 8 bases; junction bases outside the gene matches: 7. The CDR3 nucleotides read TGTGCCAGCAGTTCCCTACAGGGGTTCGGCTACACCTTC. It translates to CASSSLQGFGYTF.

In its sample, this clone was seen a few times. J is TRBJ2-6 and V is TRBV6-5; D is undetermined. Germline V gene sequence: CDR1 MNHEY, CDR2 SVGAGI. V dropped 2 bases and J dropped 0 bases, with 5 bases sitting between them. This CDR3 has 15 amino acids. Here the CDR3 reads CASSYRTSGANVLTF. Here the CDR3 DNA reads TGTGCCAGCAGTTACAGGACCTCTGGGGCCAACGTCCTGACTTTC.

The chain uses TRBV6-4 and TRBJ2-6; D could derive from TRBD1 or TRBD2 (5 bases each). The CDR3 extends over 19 amino acids. CDR1 is MRHNA and CDR2 is SNTAGT in the germline V gene. Between the trimmed V and J ends, which lost 2 bases and 0 bases, there was a span of 17 bases. The CDR3 is CASSDGGRAPLSGANVLTF. The CDR3 DNA sequence: TGTGCCAGCAGTGACGGGGGTAGGGCCCCTCTCTCTGGGGCCAACGTCCTGACTTTC.

The J gene is TRBJ2-4, the V gene TRBV6-1; TRBD1 matches at 9 bases. The CDR3 loop spans 16 amino acids. Losses at the gene ends were 3 bases for V and 0 bases for J; bases not matched to a gene: 3. The germline gives CDR1 MNHNS, CDR2 SASEGT. As DNA, the CDR3 is TGTGCCAGCAGTGATAGGACAGGGGTAGCCAAAAACATTCAGTACTTC. As protein: CASSDRTGVAKNIQYF.

The chain links TRBV7-9 to TRBJ1-6; 7 nucleotides line up with TRBD1. The CDR3 totals 14 residues. V was clipped by 5 bases and J by 8 bases; unmatched bases: 6. The germline gives CDR1 SEHNR, CDR2 FQNEAQ (reference sequence). The CDR3 nucleotides are TGTGCCAGCAGCAGAACAGGGGTGTATTCACCCCTCCACTTT. Its translation: CASSRTGVYSPLHF.

V is TRBV20-1 and J is TRBJ2-3; no firm D call. The CDR3 is 11 residues long. Germline CDR1 is DFQATT and CDR2 is SNEGSKA (reference sequence). V lost 3 bases, J lost 4 bases, and 5 bases lay in between. The CDR3 DNA sequence: TGCAGTGCTAGCCGGCCAGATACGCAGTATTTT. Translating gives CSASRPDTQYF.

Regarding this clone: Other nucleotide sequences from this sample produce the same CDR3. V gene TRBV6-5 combines with J gene TRBJ1-5; a possible D gene is TRBD1 (6 bases). Germline values: CDR1 MNHEY, CDR2 SVGAGI. The CDR3 sequence is 18 residues long. The V gene lost 0 bases and the J gene lost 9 bases, with 24 bases spanning the gap. The CDR3 DNA sequence: TGTGCCAGCAGTTACTCGAATTGGGGGGGCCGCCCCATATGGCCCCAGCATTTT. Translated, it gives CASSYSNWGGRPIWPQHF.

This clone was counted between two and nine times. This chain uses TRBV9 with TRBJ1-2; D gene uncertain. Germline V gene lookup returns CDR1 SGDLS and CDR2 YYNGEE. Trimming cost V 0 bases and J 2 bases, with 14 bases left between them. The CDR3 is 16 residues long. For the CDR3, the DNA is TGTGCCAGCAGCGTAGGCCCCACCGGAGAGAACTATGGCTACACCTTC. It encodes CASSVGPTGENYGYTF.

J is TRBJ2-3 and V is TRBV11-2; the D gene is possibly TRBD1 (5 bases). Trimming stripped 4 bases from V and 4 bases from J, with 15 bases between. This CDR3 region has 15 residues. The germline V gene has CDR1 SGHAT and CDR2 FQNNGV. CDR3 bases: TGTGCCAGCAGCTGGAAGGGGCGGTATGCAGATACGCAGTATTTT. Protein sequence: CASSWKGRYADTQYF. Full variable domain (remainder filled in from reference TRBV11-2 and TRBJ2-3): EAGVAQSPRYKIIEKRQSVAFWCNPISGHATLYWYQQILGQGPKLLIQFQNNGVVDDSQLPKDRFSAERLKGVDSTLKIQPAKLEDSAVYLCASSWKGRYADTQYFGPGTRLTVL.

This chain connects TRBV30 to TRBJ2-3; D call uncertain. Germline CDR1 is GTSNPN and CDR2 is SVGIG (reference sequence). The V and J ends lost 4 bases and 4 bases respectively, with 12 bases between them. This CDR3 comprises 13 residues. CDR3 coding DNA: TGTGCCTGGAAGAATCAAAACGCAGATACGCAGTATTTT. Its translation: CAWKNQNADTQYF.

V gene TRBV19 combines with J gene TRBJ2-7; no definite D call. Germline CDR1 is LNHDA and CDR2 is SQIVND (reference sequence). The CDR3 spans 15 residues. Trimming cost V 4 bases and J 0 bases, with 13 bases left between them. The CDR3, as DNA: TGTGCCAGTAGTAATATCCATTCAAGCTCCTACGAGCAGTACTTC. Amino acids: CASSNIHSSSYEQYF.

This clone was detected once. This rearrangement joins TRBV4-1 to TRBJ1-1, with D unclear. Germline-derived CDR1 and CDR2 are MGHRA and YSYEKL. Deletions cut 8 bases from V and 0 bases from J, with 19 bases between. The CDR3 consists of 16 residues. CDR3 amino acids: CASRSPDGNLNTEAFF. The CDR3 DNA reads as TGCGCCAGCCGGTCACCGGACGGAAATCTGAACACTGAAGCTTTCTTT.

This clone was counted between two and nine times. This chain links TRBV19 with TRBJ1-5; no definite D call. CDR1 LNHDA and CDR2 SQIVND come from the germline V gene (reference sequence). V lost 3 bases to trimming and J lost 7 bases, with 13 bases between them. The CDR3 extends over 14 amino acids. The CDR3 DNA reads TGTGCCAGTAGTATTGGAGGGTCGGAGCAGCCCCAGCATTTT. Amino acid sequence: CASSIGGSEQPQHF. Filled out from reference TRBV19 and TRBJ1-5, the complete variable domain reads DGGITQSPKYLFRKEGQNVTLSCEQNLNHDAMYWYRQDPGQGLRLIYYSQIVNDFQKGDIAEGYSVSREKKESFPLTVTSAQKNPTAFYLCASSIGGSEQPQHFGDGTRLSIL.